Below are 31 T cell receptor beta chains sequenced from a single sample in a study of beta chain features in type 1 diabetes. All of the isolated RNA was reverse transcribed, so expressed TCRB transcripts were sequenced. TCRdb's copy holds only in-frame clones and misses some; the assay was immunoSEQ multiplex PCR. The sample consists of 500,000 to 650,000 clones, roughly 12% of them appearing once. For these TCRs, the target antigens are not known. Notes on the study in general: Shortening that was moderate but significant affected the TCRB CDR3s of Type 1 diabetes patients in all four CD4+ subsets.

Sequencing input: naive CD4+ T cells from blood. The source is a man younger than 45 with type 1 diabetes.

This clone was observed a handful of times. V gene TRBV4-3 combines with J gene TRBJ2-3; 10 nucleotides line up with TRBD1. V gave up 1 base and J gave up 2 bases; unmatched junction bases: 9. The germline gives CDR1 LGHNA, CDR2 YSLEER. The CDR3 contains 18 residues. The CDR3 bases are TGCGCCAGCAGCCAAGCCCGACAGGGGGCGAGGGACACAGATACGCAGTATTTT. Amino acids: CASSQARQGARDTDTQYF.

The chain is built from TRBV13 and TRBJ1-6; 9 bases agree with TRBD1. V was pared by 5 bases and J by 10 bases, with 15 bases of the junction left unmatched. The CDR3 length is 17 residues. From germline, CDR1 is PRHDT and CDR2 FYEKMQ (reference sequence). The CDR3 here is CASSPTRRQGESSPLHF. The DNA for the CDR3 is TGTGCCAGCAGCCCGACCCGACGACAGGGGGAAAGCTCACCCCTCCACTTT. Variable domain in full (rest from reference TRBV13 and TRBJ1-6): AAGVIQSPRHLIKEKRETATLKCYPIPRHDTVYWYQQGPGQDPQFLISFYEKMQSDKGSIPDRFSAQQFSDYHSELNMSSLELGDSALYFCASSPTRRQGESSPLHFGNGTRLTVT.

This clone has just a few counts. The CDR3 DNA reads TGTGCCAGCACAGACAATCAGCCCCAGCATTTT. This codes for CASTDNQPQHF. The rearrangement joins TRBV28 to TRBJ1-5; D is unresolved. V was shortened by 7 bases and J by 3 bases, with 4 bases between the two germline ends. This CDR3 has 11 residues. In germline, CDR1 is MDHEN, CDR2 SYDVKM.

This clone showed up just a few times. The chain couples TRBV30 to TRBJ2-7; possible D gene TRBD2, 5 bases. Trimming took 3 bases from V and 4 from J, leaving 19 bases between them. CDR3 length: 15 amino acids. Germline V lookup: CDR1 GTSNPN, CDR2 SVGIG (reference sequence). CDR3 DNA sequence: TGTGCCTGGAGCCCCGGGATCGGGGTGGGGTACGAGCAGTACTTC. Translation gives CAWSPGIGVGYEQYF. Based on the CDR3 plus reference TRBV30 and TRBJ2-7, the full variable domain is SQTIHQWPATLVQPVGSPLSLECTVEGTSNPNLYWYRQAAGRGLQLLFYSVGIGQISSEVPQNLSASRPQDRQFILSSKKLLLSDSGFYLCAWSPGIGVGYEQYFGPGTRLTVT.

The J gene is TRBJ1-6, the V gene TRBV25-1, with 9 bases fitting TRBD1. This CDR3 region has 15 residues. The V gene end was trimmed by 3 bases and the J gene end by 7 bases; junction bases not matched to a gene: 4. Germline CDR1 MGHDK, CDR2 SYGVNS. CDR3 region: CASSELGQGNSPLHF. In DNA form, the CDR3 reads TGTGCCAGCAGTGAGTTGGGACAGGGCAATTCACCCCTCCACTTT.

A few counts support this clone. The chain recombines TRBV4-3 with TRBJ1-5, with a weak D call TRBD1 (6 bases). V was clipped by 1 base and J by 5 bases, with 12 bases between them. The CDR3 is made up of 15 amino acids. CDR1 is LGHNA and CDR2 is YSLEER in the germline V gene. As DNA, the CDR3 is TGCGCCAGCAGCCAAGTCATAGGGGGGTATCAGCCCCAGCATTTT. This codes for CASSQVIGGYQPQHF.

The CDR3 is CASSITGMNEQFF. The CDR3 DNA is TGTGCCAGTAGTATTACCGGGATGAATGAGCAGTTCTTC. The V call is TRBV19, the J call TRBJ2-1; D perhaps matches TRBD2 (5 bases). The CDR3 spans 13 residues. Trimming pared 3 bases from V and 7 bases from J, leaving 10 bases between. The germline gives CDR1 LNHDA, CDR2 SQIVND (reference sequence).

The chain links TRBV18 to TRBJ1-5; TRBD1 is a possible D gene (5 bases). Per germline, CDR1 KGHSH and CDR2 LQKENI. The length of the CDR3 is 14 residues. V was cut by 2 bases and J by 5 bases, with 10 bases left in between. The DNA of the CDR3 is TGTGCCAGCTCACCAGGGGGAAAGCATCAGCCCCAGCATTTT. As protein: CASSPGGKHQPQHF.

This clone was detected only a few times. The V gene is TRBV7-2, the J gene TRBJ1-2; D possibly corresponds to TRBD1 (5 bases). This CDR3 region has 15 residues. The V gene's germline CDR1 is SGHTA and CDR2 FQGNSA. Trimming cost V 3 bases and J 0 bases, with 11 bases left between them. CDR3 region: CASSFGQYSNYGYTF. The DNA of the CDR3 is TGTGCCAGCAGCTTTGGACAATACTCTAACTATGGCTACACCTTC.

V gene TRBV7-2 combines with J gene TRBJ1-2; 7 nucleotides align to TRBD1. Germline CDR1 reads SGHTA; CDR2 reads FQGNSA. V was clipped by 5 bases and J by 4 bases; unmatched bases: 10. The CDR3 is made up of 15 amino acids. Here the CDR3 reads CASSPPGQRVYGYTF. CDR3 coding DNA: TGTGCCAGCAGCCCCCCGGGACAGAGAGTCTATGGCTACACCTTC. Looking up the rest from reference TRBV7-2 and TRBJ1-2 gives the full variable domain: GAGVSQSPSNKVTEKGKDVELRCDPISGHTALYWYRQSLGQGLEFLIYFQGNSAPDKSGLPSDRFSAERTGGSVSTLTIQRTQQEDSAVYLCASSPPGQRVYGYTFGSGTRLTVV.

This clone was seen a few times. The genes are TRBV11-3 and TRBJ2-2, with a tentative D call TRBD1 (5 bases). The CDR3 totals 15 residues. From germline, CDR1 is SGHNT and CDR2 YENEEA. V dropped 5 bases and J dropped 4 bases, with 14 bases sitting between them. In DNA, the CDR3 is TGTGCCAGCAGCCACGCTGGGGCGACCACCGGGGAGCTGTTTTTT. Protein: CASSHAGATTGELFF.

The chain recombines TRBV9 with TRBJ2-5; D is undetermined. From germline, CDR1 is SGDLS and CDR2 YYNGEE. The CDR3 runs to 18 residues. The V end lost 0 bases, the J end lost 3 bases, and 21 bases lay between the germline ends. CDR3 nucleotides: TGTGCCAGCAGCGTAGGCTCGTCTGCCGGACCTACCGAAGAGACCCAGTACTTC. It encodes CASSVGSSAGPTEETQYF.

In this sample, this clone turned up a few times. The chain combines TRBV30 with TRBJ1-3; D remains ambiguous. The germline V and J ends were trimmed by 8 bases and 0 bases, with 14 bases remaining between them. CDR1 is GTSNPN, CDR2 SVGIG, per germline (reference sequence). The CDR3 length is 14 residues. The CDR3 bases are TGTGCCAGCTCGACGGGCCACTCTGGAAACACCATATATTTT. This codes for CASSTGHSGNTIYF.

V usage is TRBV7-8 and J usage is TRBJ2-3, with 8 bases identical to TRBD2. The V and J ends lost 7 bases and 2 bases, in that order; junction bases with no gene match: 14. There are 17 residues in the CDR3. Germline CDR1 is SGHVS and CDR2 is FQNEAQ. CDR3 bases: TGTGCCAGCATCGGGAGGGGGGCTCCCGGACCCACAGATACGCAGTATTTT. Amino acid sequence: CASIGRGAPGPTDTQYF. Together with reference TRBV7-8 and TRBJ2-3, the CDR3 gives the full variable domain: GAGVSQSPRYKVAKRGQDVALRCDPISGHVSLFWYQQALGQGPEFLTYFQNEAQLDKSGLPSDRFFAERPEGSVSTLKIQRTQQEDSAVYLCASIGRGAPGPTDTQYFGPGTRLTVL.

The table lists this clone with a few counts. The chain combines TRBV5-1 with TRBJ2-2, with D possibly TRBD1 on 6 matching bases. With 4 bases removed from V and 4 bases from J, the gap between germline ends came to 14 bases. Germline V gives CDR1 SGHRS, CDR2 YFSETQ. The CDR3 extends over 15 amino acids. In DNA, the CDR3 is TGCGCCAGCAGCGTGTCGGACAGATCCACCGGGGAGCTGTTTTTT. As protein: CASSVSDRSTGELFF.

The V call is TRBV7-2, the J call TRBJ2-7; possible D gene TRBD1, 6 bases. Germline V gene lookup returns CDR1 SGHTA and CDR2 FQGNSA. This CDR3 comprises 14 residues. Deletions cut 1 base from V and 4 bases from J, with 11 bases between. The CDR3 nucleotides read TGTGCCAGCAGCTTAGGGAATCAGGGGTACGAGCAGTACTTC. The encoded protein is CASSLGNQGYEQYF.

The CDR3: CSVGGGGDGGYTF. The DNA of the CDR3 is TGCAGCGTTGGGGGAGGGGGCGATGGTGGCTACACCTTC. The V and J genes are TRBV29-1 and TRBJ1-2; 7 nucleotides align to TRBD1. V dropped 4 bases and J dropped 7; count of bases not matched to a gene: 9. This CDR3 is built from 13 residues. Germline V lookup: CDR1 SQVTM, CDR2 ANQGSEA. The full variable domain, its missing parts supplied by reference TRBV29-1 and TRBJ1-2, is SAVISQKPSRDICQRGTSLTIQCQVDSQVTMMFWYRQQPGQSLTLIATANQGSEATYESGFVIDKFPISRPNLTFSTLTVSNMSPEDSSIYLCSVGGGGDGGYTFGSGTRLTVV.

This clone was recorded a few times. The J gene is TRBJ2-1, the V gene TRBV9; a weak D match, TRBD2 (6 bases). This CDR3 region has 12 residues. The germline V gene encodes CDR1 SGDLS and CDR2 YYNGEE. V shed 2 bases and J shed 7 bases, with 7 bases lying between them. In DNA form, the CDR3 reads TGTGCCAGCAGCGTCGGGAGTAATGAGCAGTTCTTC. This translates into CASSVGSNEQFF. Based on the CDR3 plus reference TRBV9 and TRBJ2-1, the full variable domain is DSGVTQTPKHLITATGQRVTLRCSPRSGDLSVYWYQQSLDQGLQFLIQYYNGEERAKGNILERFSAQQFPDLHSELNLSSLELGDSALYFCASSVGSNEQFFGPGTRLTVL.

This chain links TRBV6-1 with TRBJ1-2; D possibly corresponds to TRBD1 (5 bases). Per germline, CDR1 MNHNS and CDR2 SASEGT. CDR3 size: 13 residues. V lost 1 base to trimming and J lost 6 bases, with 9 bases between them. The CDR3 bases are TGTGCCAGCAGTGAAGGGACAATAAATGGCTACACCTTC. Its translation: CASSEGTINGYTF.

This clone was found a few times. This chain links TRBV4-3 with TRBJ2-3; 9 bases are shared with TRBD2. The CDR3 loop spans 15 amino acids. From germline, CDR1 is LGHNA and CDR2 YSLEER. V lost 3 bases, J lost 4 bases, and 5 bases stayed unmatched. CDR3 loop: CASSQRGGGPDTQYF. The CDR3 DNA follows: TGCGCCAGCAGCCAGCGGGGGGGCGGTCCAGATACGCAGTATTTT.

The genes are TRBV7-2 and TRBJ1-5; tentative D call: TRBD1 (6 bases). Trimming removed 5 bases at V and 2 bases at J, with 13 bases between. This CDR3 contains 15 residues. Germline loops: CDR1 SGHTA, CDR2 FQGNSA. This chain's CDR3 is CASSPGTLRNQPQHF. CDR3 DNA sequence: TGTGCCAGCAGCCCTGGGACACTTCGCAATCAGCCCCAGCATTTT.

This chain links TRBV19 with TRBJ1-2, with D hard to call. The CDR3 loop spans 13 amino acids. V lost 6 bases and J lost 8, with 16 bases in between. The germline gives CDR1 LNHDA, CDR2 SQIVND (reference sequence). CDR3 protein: CASRLTVGGGYTF. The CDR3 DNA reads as TGTGCCAGTAGGCTCACCGTAGGTGGCGGCTACACCTTC.

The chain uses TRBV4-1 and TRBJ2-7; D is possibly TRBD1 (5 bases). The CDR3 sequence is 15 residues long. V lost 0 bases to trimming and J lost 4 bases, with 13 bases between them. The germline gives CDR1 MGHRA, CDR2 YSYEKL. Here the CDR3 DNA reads TGCGCCAGCAGCCAAGATACGGGCAGGGTTTACGAGCAGTACTTC. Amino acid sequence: CASSQDTGRVYEQYF.

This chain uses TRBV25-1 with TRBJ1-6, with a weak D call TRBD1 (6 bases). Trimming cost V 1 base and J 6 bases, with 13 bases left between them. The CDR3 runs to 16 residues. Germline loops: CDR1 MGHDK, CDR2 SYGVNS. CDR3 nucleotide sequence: TGTGCCAGCAGTGAATGGGGGCGTCTGAGTAATTCACCCCTCCACTTT. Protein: CASSEWGRLSNSPLHF.

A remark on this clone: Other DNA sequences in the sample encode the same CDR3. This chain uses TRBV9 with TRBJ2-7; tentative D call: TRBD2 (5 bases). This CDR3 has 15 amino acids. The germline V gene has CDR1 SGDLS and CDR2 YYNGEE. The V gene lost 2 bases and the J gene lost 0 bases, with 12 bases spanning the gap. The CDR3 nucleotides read TGTGCCAGCAGCGTTGGAGGTACGAGCTCCTACGAGCAGTACTTC. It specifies CASSVGGTSSYEQYF. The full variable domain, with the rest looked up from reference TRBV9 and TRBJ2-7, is DSGVTQTPKHLITATGQRVTLRCSPRSGDLSVYWYQQSLDQGLQFLIQYYNGEERAKGNILERFSAQQFPDLHSELNLSSLELGDSALYFCASSVGGTSSYEQYFGPGTRLTVT.

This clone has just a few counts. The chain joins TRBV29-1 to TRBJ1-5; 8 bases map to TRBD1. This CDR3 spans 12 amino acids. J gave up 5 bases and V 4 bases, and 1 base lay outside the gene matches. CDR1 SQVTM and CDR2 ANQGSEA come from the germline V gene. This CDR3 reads CSVADRDQPQHF. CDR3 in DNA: TGCAGCGTTGCGGACAGGGATCAGCCCCAGCATTTT. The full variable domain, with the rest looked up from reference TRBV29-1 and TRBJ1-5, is SAVISQKPSRDICQRGTSLTIQCQVDSQVTMMFWYRQQPGQSLTLIATANQGSEATYESGFVIDKFPISRPNLTFSTLTVSNMSPEDSSIYLCSVADRDQPQHFGDGTRLSIL.

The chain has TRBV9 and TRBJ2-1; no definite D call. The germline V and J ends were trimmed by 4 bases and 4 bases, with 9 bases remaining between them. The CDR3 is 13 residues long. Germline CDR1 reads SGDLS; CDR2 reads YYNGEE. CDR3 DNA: TGTGCCAGCAGCCCCGGAACTTACAATGAGCAGTTCTTC. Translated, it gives CASSPGTYNEQFF.

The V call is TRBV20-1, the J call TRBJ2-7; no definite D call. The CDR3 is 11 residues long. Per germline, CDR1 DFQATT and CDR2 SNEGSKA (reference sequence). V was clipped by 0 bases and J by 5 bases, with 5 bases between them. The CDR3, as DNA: TGCAGTGCTAGAGATTCGAACGAGCAGTACTTC. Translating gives CSARDSNEQYF.

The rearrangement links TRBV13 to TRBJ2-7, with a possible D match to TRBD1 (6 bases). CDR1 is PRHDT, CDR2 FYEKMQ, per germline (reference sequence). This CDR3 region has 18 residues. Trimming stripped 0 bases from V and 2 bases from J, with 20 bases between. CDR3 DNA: TGTGCCAGCAGCTTAGGCTGGCCGGAGGACAGCAGTACCTACGAGCAGTACTTC. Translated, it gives CASSLGWPEDSSTYEQYF.

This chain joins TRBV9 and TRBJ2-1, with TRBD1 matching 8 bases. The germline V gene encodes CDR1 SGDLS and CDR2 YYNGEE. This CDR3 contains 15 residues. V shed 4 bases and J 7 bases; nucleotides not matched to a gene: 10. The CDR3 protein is CASSPTQGARNEQFF. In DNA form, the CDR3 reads TGTGCCAGCAGCCCCACCCAGGGGGCGCGTAATGAGCAGTTCTTC.

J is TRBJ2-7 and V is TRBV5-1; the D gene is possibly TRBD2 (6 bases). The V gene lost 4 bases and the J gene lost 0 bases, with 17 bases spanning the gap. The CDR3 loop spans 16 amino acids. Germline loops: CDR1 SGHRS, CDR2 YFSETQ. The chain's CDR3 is CASSPTVGLSSYEQYF. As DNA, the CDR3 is TGCGCCAGCAGCCCGACGGTGGGACTTAGCTCCTACGAGCAGTACTTC. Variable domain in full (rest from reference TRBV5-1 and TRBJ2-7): KAGVTQTPRYLIKTRGQQVTLSCSPISGHRSVSWYQQTPGQGLQFLFEYFSETQRNKGNFPGRFSGRQFSNSRSEMNVSTLELGDSALYLCASSPTVGLSSYEQYFGPGTRLTVT.